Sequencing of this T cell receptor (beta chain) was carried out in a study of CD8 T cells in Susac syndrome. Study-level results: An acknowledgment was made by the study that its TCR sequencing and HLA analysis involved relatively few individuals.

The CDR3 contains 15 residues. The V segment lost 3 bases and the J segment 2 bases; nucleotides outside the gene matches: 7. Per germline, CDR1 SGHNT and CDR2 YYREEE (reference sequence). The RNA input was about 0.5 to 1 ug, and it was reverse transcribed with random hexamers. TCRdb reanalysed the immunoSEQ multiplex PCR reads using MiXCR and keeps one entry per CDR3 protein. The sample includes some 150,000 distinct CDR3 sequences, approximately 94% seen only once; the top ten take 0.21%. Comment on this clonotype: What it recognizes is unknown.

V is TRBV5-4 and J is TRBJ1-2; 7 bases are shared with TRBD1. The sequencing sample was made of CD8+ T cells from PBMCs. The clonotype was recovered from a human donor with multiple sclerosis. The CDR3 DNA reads TGTGCCAGCAGCTATCGGACAGGCCAAAACTATGGCTACACCTTC. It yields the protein CASSYRTGQNYGYTF.